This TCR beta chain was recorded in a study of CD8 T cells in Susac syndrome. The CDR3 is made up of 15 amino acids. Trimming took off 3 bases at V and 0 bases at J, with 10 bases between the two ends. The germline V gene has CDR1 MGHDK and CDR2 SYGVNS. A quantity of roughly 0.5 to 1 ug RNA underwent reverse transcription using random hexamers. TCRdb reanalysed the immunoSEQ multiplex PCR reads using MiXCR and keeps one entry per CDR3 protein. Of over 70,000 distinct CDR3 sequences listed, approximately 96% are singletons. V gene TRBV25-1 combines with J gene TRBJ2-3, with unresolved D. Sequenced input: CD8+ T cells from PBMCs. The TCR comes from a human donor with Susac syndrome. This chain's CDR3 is CASSDRTFSTDTQYF. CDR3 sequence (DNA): TGTGCCAGCAGTGATCGGACCTTTAGCACAGATACGCAGTATTTT. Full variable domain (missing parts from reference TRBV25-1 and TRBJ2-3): EADIYQTPRYLVIGTGKKITLECSQTMGHDKMYWYQQDPGMELHLIHYSYGVNSTEKGDLSSESTVSRIRTEHFPLTLESARPSHTSQYLCASSDRTFSTDTQYFGPGTRLTVL.